This TCR beta chain originates from a study of T cells in Graves' hyperthyroidism and ophthalmopathy. In germline, CDR1 is MNHEY, CDR2 SMNVEV (reference sequence). V was pared by 5 bases and J by 3 bases, with 16 bases of the junction left unmatched. This CDR3 region has 18 residues. Amplified TCR beta CDR3 regions derived from RNA transcripts. Using the HTBI primer set, a first-round RT-PCR was run on the TCR CDR3. TCRdb analysed the multiplex PCR reads with MiXCR anew, one entry per CDR3 protein. The sample comprises some 200,000 distinct CDR3 sequences, less than 20% of which are singletons, and 53% rests with the top ten. No ophthalmopathy progression within 18 months constituted stable Graves' hyperthyroidism. Many counts were recorded for this clonotype. Antigen specificity is unknown. General study points: Patients with ophthalmopathy were separated from those with stable hyperthyroidism by a 13 V-J model.

The genes are TRBV27 and TRBJ2-3; the match to TRBD1 covers 8 bases. Sequencing was performed on blood. The TCR sequence derives from a woman in her forties or fifties with Graves' hyperthyroidism. Here the CDR3 DNA reads TGTGCCAGCAGTCCCGACCGAACAAGACAGGGGAAAACAGATACGCAGTATTTT. Encoded protein: CASSPDRTRQGKTDTQYF.